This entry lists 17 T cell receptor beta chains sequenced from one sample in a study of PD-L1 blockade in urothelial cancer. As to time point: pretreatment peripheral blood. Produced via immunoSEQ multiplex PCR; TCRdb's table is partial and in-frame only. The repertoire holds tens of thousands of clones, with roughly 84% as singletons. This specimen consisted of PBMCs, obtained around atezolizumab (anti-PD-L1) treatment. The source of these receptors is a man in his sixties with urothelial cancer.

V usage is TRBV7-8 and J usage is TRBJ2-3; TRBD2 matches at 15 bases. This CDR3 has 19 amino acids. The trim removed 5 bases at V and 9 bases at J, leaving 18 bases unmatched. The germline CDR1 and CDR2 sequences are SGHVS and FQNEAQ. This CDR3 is CASSHRPGLAGGGRETQYF. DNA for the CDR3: TGTGCCAGCAGCCATCGCCCGGGACTAGCGGGGGGCGGCCGGGAGACGCAGTATTTT. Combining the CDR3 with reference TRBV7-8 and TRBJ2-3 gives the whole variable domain GAGVSQSPRYKVAKRGQDVALRCDPISGHVSLFWYQQALGQGPEFLTYFQNEAQLDKSGLPSDRFFAERPEGSVSTLKIQRTQQEDSAVYLCASSHRPGLAGGGRETQYFGPGTRLTVL.

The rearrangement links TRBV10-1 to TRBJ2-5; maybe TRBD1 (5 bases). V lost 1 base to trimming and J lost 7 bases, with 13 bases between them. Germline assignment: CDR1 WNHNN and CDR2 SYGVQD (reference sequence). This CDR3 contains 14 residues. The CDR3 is CASSELTAKGTQYF. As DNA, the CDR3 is TGCGCCAGCAGTGAGTTGACAGCTAAGGGGACCCAGTACTTC.

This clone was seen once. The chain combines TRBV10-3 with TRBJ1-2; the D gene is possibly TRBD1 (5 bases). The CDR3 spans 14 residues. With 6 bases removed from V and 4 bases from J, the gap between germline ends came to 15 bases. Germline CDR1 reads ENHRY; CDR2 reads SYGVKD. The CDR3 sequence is CAIRPDGQGYGYTF. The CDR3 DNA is TGTGCCATCAGACCGGATGGGCAGGGCTATGGCTACACCTTC.

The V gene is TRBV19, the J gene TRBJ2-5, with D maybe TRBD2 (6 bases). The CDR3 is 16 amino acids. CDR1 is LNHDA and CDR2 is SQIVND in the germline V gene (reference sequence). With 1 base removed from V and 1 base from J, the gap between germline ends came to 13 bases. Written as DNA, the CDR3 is TGTGCCAGTAGTATAGGGCTAGCGACCTTCCAAGAGACCCAGTACTTC. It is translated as CASSIGLATFQETQYF.

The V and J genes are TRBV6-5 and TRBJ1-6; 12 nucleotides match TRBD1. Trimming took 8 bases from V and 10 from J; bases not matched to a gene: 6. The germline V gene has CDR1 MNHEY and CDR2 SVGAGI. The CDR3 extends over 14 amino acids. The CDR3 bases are TGTGCCAGCCGGGGACAGGGGGCCCCATCACCCCTCCACTTT. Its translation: CASRGQGAPSPLHF.

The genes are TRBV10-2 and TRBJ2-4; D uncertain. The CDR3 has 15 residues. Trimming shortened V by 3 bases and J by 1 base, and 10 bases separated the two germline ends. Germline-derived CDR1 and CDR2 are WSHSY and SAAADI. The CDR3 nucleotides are TGCGCCAGCAGTGAACCGGGTGCGGCCAAAAACATTCAGTACTTC. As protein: CASSEPGAAKNIQYF.

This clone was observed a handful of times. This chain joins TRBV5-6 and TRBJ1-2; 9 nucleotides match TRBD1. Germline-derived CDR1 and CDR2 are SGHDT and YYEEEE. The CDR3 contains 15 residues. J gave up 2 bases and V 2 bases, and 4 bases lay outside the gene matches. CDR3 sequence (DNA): TGTGCCAGCAGCTTCCGGGACAGGGAGAACTATGGCTACACCTTC. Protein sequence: CASSFRDRENYGYTF.

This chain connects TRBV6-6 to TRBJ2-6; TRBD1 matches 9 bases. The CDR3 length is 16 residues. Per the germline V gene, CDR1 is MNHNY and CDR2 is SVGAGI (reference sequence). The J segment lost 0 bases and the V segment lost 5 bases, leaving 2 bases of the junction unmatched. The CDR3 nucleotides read TGTGCCAGCAGTGGACAGGGGCTCTCTGGGGCCAACGTCCTGACTTTC. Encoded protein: CASSGQGLSGANVLTF.

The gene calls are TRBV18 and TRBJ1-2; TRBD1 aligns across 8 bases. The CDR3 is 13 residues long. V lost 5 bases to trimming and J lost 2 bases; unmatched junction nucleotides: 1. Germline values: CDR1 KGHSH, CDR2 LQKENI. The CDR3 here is CASSRDRNYGYTF. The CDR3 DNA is TGTGCCAGCTCAAGGGACAGGAACTATGGCTACACCTTC.

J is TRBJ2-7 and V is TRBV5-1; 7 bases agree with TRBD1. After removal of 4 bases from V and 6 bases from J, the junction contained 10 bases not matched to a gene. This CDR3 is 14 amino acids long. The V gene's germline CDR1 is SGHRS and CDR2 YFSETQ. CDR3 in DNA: TGCGCCAGCAGCATCGGACAGGACGGAAGCGAGCAGTACTTC. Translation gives CASSIGQDGSEQYF. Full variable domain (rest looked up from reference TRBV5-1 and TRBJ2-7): KAGVTQTPRYLIKTRGQQVTLSCSPISGHRSVSWYQQTPGQGLQFLFEYFSETQRNKGNFPGRFSGRQFSNSRSEMNVSTLELGDSALYLCASSIGQDGSEQYFGPGTRLTVT.

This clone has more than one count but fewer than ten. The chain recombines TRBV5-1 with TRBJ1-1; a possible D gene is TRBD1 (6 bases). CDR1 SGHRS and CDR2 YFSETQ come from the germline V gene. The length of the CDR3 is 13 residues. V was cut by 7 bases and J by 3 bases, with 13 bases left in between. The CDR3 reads CASGQPLDTEAFF. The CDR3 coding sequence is TGCGCCAGCGGACAGCCTTTGGACACTGAAGCTTTCTTT.

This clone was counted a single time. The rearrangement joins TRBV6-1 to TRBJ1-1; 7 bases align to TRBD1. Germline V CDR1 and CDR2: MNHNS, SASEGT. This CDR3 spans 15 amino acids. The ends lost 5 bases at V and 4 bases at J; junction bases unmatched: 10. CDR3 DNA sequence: TGTGCCAGCAGTCTCCGGGACAGTTGGGGCACTGAAGCTTTCTTT. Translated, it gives CASSLRDSWGTEAFF.

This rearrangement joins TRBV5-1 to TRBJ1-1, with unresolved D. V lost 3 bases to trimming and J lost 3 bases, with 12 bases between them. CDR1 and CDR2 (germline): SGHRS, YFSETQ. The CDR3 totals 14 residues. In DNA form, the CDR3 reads TGCGCCAGCAGCTCCGGGAATACGGACACTGAAGCTTTCTTT. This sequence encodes CASSSGNTDTEAFF.

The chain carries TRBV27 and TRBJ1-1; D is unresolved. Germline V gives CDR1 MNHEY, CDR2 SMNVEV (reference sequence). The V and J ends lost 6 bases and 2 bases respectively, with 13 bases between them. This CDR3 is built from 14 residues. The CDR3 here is CASRSWAANTEAFF. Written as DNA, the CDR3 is TGTGCCAGCAGGTCCTGGGCAGCTAACACTGAAGCTTTCTTT.

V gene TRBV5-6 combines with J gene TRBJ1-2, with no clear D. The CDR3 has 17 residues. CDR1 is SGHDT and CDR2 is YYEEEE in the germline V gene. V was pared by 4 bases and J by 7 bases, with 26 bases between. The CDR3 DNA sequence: TGTGCCAGCAGCCCCGCTTGGCGGTACCAGCTTCGTGGTGGCTACACCTTC. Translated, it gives CASSPAWRYQLRGGYTF.

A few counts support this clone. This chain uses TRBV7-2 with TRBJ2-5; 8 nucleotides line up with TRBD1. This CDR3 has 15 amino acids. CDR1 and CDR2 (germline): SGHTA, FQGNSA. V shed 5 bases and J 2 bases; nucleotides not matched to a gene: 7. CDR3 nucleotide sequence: TGTGCCAGCAGCCTCCAGACAGGGGTACAAGAGACCCAGTACTTC. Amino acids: CASSLQTGVQETQYF.

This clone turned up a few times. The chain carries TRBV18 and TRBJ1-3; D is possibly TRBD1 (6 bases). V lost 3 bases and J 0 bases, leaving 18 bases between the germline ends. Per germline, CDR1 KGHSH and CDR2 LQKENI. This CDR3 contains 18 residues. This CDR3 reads CASSPLQGNTNSGNTIYF. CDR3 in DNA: TGTGCCAGCTCACCCTTACAGGGAAATACCAACTCTGGAAACACCATATATTTT. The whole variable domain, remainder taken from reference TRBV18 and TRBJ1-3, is NAGVMQNPRHLVRRRGQEARLRCSPMKGHSHVYWYRQLPEEGLKFMVYLQKENIIDESGMPKERFSAEFPKEGPSILRIQQVVRGDSAAYFCASSPLQGNTNSGNTIYFGEGSWLTVV.